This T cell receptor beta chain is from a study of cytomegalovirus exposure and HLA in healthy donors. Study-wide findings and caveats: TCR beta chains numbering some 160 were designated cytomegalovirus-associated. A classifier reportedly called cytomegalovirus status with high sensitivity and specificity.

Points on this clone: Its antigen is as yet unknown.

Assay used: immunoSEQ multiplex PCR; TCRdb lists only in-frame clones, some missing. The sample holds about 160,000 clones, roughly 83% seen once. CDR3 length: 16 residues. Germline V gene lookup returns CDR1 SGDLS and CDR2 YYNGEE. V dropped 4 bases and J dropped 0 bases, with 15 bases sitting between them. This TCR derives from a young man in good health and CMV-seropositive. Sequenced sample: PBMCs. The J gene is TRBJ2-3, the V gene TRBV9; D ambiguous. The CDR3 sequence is CASSTYRFSSTDTQYF. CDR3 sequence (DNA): TGTGCCAGCAGCACCTACAGATTTTCTAGCACAGATACGCAGTATTTT.